Listed here are 10 T cell receptor beta chains from one sample, sequenced in a study of cytomegalovirus exposure and HLA in healthy donors listed by TCRdb under 2017. The library came from the immunoSEQ multiplex PCR assay. A mixture of 60 forward primers for TCR Vbeta segments and 13 reverse primers for TCR Jbeta segments was used in the multiplex PCR. The clones in this table, taken by TCRdb from immuneACCESS, are in-frame only. Not every clone is retained; where verified, under half of the shortfall comes from an unresolved V gene, and the cause of the rest is unknown. Present in this sample are roughly 150,000 clones, roughly 80% of which were seen just once. About 2.3% of the sample comes from the top ten. Specimen: PBMCs. These receptors were collected from a male donor in good health and CMV-seronegative.

This clone was seen a single time. The rearrangement links TRBV18 to TRBJ1-5, with D hard to call. The germline gives CDR1 KGHSH, CDR2 LQKENI. Deletions cut 6 bases from V and 5 bases from J, with 14 bases between. The CDR3 has 14 amino acids. This CDR3 reads CASSQSPGDQPQHF. Here the CDR3 DNA reads TGTGCCAGCTCCCAGTCCCCCGGGGATCAGCCCCAGCATTTT.

This rearrangement joins TRBV6-6 to TRBJ2-3, with 8 bases identical to TRBD2. V lost 1 base, J lost 2 bases, and 5 bases stayed unmatched. The CDR3 length is 16 residues. CDR1 is MNHNY, CDR2 SVGAGI, per germline (reference sequence). CDR3 amino acids: CASSYFGGGLTDTQYF. The CDR3 bases are TGTGCCAGCAGTTACTTTGGCGGGGGGCTCACAGATACGCAGTATTTT.

J is TRBJ1-6 and V is TRBV11-2; D perhaps matches TRBD1 (5 bases). Germline V gene sequence: CDR1 SGHAT, CDR2 FQNNGV. Trimming left V 4 bases short and J 6 bases short, with 19 bases between. This CDR3 contains 17 residues. CDR3 nucleotide sequence: TGTGCCAGCAGCTCTCCCGGCGGGGTTGGGGGTAATTCACCCCTCCACTTT. This sequence encodes CASSSPGGVGGNSPLHF.

The chain's CDR3 is CASNSGETGYLEQFF. The DNA for the CDR3 is TGTGCCAGCAACTCTGGGGAGACGGGGTATTTAGAGCAGTTCTTC. The chain couples TRBV5-6 to TRBJ2-1; weak D call: TRBD2 (5 bases). V gave up 6 bases and J gave up 10 bases, with 23 bases separating them. Per the germline V gene, CDR1 is SGHDT and CDR2 is YYEEEE. CDR3 length: 15 amino acids. The complete variable domain, with remaining parts taken from reference TRBV5-6 and TRBJ2-1, reads DAGVTQSPTHLIKTRGQQVTLRCSPKSGHDTVSWYQQALGQGPQFIFQYYEEEERQRGNFPDRFSGHQFPNYSSELNVNALLLGDSALYLCASNSGETGYLEQFFGPGTRLTVL.

The gene calls are TRBV19 and TRBJ1-6; D remains unclear. Germline V gene sequence: CDR1 LNHDA, CDR2 SQIVND (reference sequence). The CDR3 length is 15 residues. V was shortened by 5 bases and J by 0 bases, with 8 bases between the two germline ends. The CDR3 DNA sequence: TGTGCCAGTAGTTCCAGATTCTCCTATAATTCACCCCTCCACTTT. Its protein product is CASSSRFSYNSPLHF.

The V call is TRBV6-5, the J call TRBJ1-3, with D maybe TRBD1 (5 bases). CDR1 MNHEY and CDR2 SVGAGI come from the germline V gene. The CDR3 runs 14 residues. Trimming shortened V by 6 bases and J by 0 bases, and 9 bases separated the two germline ends. CDR3 residues: CASRSTVSGNTIYF. In DNA, the CDR3 is TGTGCCAGCAGGTCGACAGTCTCTGGAAACACCATATATTTT.

Here the CDR3 DNA reads TGTGCCAGCTCACCGGGAGACACCGGGGAGCTGTTTTTT. This gives the protein CASSPGDTGELFF. The chain carries TRBV18 and TRBJ2-2; TRBD2 is a possible D gene (5 bases). The germline V and J ends were trimmed by 3 bases and 3 bases, with 5 bases remaining between them. The CDR3 totals 13 residues. Germline-derived CDR1 and CDR2 are KGHSH and LQKENI.

The rearrangement links TRBV7-6 to TRBJ1-4; 11 bases line up with TRBD1. This CDR3 region has 18 residues. The germline V gene encodes CDR1 SGHVS and CDR2 FNYEAQ. The V gene end was trimmed by 5 bases and the J gene end by 8 bases; junction bases not matched to a gene: 16. The CDR3 loop reads CASSPSGTGGKGGEKLFF. The CDR3, as DNA: TGTGCCAGCAGCCCGTCTGGGACAGGGGGTAAAGGCGGCGAAAAACTGTTTTTT.

The chain employs TRBV4-2 and TRBJ2-2; TRBD2 matches at 14 bases. CDR3 length equals 18 residues. V shed 5 bases and J 4 bases; nucleotides not matched to a gene: 9. From germline, CDR1 is LGHNA and CDR2 YNFKEQ. CDR3 region: CASSGTSGGPGFTGELFF. In nucleotides, the CDR3 is TGTGCCAGCAGCGGGACTAGCGGGGGACCGGGATTCACCGGGGAGCTGTTTTTT.

V gene TRBV5-4 combines with J gene TRBJ1-1; D is unclear. Germline V gives CDR1 SGHNT, CDR2 YYREEE (reference sequence). The CDR3 runs 13 residues. The V end was cut by 2 bases, the J end by 3 bases, with 8 bases between. This CDR3 reads CASSFSPYTEAFF. The CDR3 nucleotides are TGTGCCAGCAGCTTTTCCCCGTACACTGAAGCTTTCTTT.